This TCR beta chain was sequenced during a study of blood T cell repertoires in COVID-19. Background on the study: Both acute and convalescent COVID-19 samples were obtained from the United States, Italy and Spain. PBMCs, B-cell-depleted T cells, or T cells were the source of the cDNA or gDNA that made up the material.

Original methodology: Reference gene primers were amplified, and this amplification served to estimate nucleated cell counts. Profiling relied on immunoSEQ multiplex PCR, and the TCRdb table lists in-frame clones only, not all of them. Clone size and V and J calls were adopted from that table, with D and trimming inferred from the DNA. The sample yields approximately 100,000 clones, 92% seen once. Germline lookup yields CDR1 KGHSH and CDR2 LQKENI. CDR3 length equals 12 residues. The V end lost 6 bases, the J end lost 6 bases, and 9 bases lay between the germline ends. The chain combines TRBV18 with TRBJ2-1; D might be TRBD1 (6 bases). The receptor was derived from a man aged 45-65 years with active COVID-19. The sample consisted of peripheral blood. CDR3 sequence reads: CASSPDSNEQFF. CDR3 coding DNA: TGTGCCAGCTCCCCGGACAGCAATGAGCAGTTCTTC.